The 4 T cell receptor beta chains below all came from one sample that was sequenced in a study of T cell responses to AZD1222 COVID-19 vaccine. Generated by immunoSEQ multiplex PCR, the TCRdb table keeps only in-frame clones and is missing some. This sample has around 130,000 clones, with roughly 87% found just once. Sequences were derived from peripheral blood, sampled 28 days after the second AZD1222 dose. These receptors came from an adult who received the AZD1222 COVID-19 vaccine.

The gene calls are TRBV11-3 and TRBJ1-1, with D maybe TRBD1 (5 bases). The V and J ends lost 3 bases and 3 bases respectively, with 11 bases between them. The CDR3 covers 14 residues. Germline loops: CDR1 SGHNT, CDR2 YENEEA. The CDR3 DNA is TGTGCCAGCAGCTTGGATGACAGCGACACTGAAGCTTTCTTT. It specifies CASSLDDSDTEAFF.

The V gene is TRBV28, the J gene TRBJ1-4; D may be TRBD1 (5 bases). Trimming stripped 3 bases from V and 10 bases from J, with 18 bases between. Germline assignment: CDR1 MDHEN and CDR2 SYDVKM. The CDR3 extends over 15 amino acids. In nucleotides, the CDR3 is TGTGCCAGCAGTTTGCAGGGCTATCGGATAGGAAAACTGTTTTTT. As protein: CASSLQGYRIGKLFF.

The chain carries TRBV5-1 and TRBJ2-1; D remains ambiguous. The germline CDR1 and CDR2 sequences are SGHRS and YFSETQ. This CDR3 has 13 residues. Trimming stripped 1 base from V and 3 bases from J, with 5 bases between. CDR3 DNA sequence: TGCGCCAGCAGCTTGAGCTACTACAATGAGCAGTTCTTC. Translating gives CASSLSYYNEQFF.

V is TRBV6-1 and J is TRBJ1-2; no clear D. V lost 3 bases and J 6 bases, leaving 11 bases between the germline ends. The CDR3 spans 13 residues. Germline values: CDR1 MNHNS, CDR2 SASEGT. CDR3: CASSDGRNDGYTF. The DNA of the CDR3 is TGTGCCAGCAGTGATGGCAGAAACGATGGCTACACCTTC.